This T cell receptor beta chain stems from a study of neurological immune-mediated disorders. Many counts were recorded for this clonotype. From germline, CDR1 is SGHRS and CDR2 YFSETQ. The CDR3 runs 14 residues. V lost 4 bases, J lost 5 bases, and 15 bases lay in between. One entry per CDR3 protein results from TCRdb running MiXCR on the 5' RACE reads. Altogether about 59,000 distinct CDR3 sequences are present, roughly 12% being singletons, with the ten largest covering approximately 12%. The chain carries TRBV5-1 and TRBJ2-5, with D perhaps matching TRBD1 or TRBD2 (5 bases each). The sequence was collected from a woman aged 60 to 75 with HTLV-1-associated myelopathy (HAM/TSP). Sequencing used PBMCs. The CDR3 DNA follows: TGCGCCAGCAGCACCGGGGCAGGAAGGGAGACCCAGTACTTC. Its translation is CASSTGAGRETQYF.